The 10 T cell receptor beta chains in this list originate from one sample, sequenced in a study of blood T cell repertoires in COVID-19. Clones were sequenced by immunoSEQ multiplex PCR, and TCRdb holds only the in-frame ones, with some missing. The sample lists 100,000 to 150,000 clones, more than 70% occurring once. The sample taken for sequencing was peripheral blood. These receptors came from a woman in her sixties with acute or convalescent COVID-19.

The chain recombines TRBV6-6 with TRBJ2-1, with 10 bases lining up with TRBD2. The CDR3 loop spans 19 amino acids. Germline V gene lookup returns CDR1 MNHNY and CDR2 SVGAGI (reference sequence). The ends lost 5 bases at V and 0 bases at J; junction bases unmatched: 13. In DNA, the CDR3 is TGTGCCAGCAGTCGAGCCCGGGGACTAGCGACTGTCTCCTACAATGAGCAGTTCTTC. Its protein product is CASSRARGLATVSYNEQFF.

This chain connects TRBV5-6 to TRBJ1-5; 7 bases match TRBD1. The germline V gene has CDR1 SGHDT and CDR2 YYEEEE. The ends lost 4 bases at V and 4 bases at J; junction bases unmatched: 5. The CDR3 has 14 amino acids. CDR3 sequence (DNA): TGTGCCAGCAGCCTGACAGGGCTAAATCAGCCCCAGCATTTT. This encodes CASSLTGLNQPQHF.

The rearrangement uses TRBV7-3 and TRBJ1-3; 9 bases are a match to TRBD1. V lost 4 bases to trimming and J lost 0 bases; unmatched junction nucleotides: 1. This CDR3 contains 15 residues. CDR1 and CDR2 from the germline V gene are SGHTA and FQGTGA. CDR3: CASSSTGGSGNTIYF. CDR3 DNA sequence: TGTGCCAGCAGCTCGACAGGGGGCTCTGGAAACACCATATATTTT.

V and J are TRBV27 and TRBJ1-2, with TRBD1 identical over 8 bases. The germline V gene has CDR1 MNHEY and CDR2 SMNVEV (reference sequence). The CDR3 covers 15 residues. V was pared by 3 bases and J by 8 bases, with 11 bases of the junction left unmatched. Written as DNA, the CDR3 is TGTGCCAGCAGTTTTTGGGCAGGGGGCCTGAGCGGCTACACCTTC. Amino acids: CASSFWAGGLSGYTF.

This chain joins TRBV19 and TRBJ2-1; 7 bases are shared with TRBD2. CDR3 length: 14 residues. In germline, CDR1 is LNHDA, CDR2 SQIVND (reference sequence). The V segment lost 7 bases and the J segment 7 bases; nucleotides outside the gene matches: 10. CDR3 sequence: CASTPAGEGNEQFF. Here the CDR3 DNA reads TGTGCCAGTACCCCGGCGGGGGAGGGGAATGAGCAGTTCTTC.

The gene calls are TRBV28 and TRBJ1-5; D gene unclear. V was shortened by 3 bases and J by 2 bases, with 11 bases between the two germline ends. The CDR3 is 15 residues long. Germline V gives CDR1 MDHEN, CDR2 SYDVKM. In DNA, the CDR3 is TGTGCCAGCAGTTTCTCCCCAGGCGGCAATCAGCCCCAGCATTTT. Its protein is CASSFSPGGNQPQHF.

The chain carries TRBV28 and TRBJ1-4; a possible D gene is TRBD1 (5 bases). Germline-derived CDR1 and CDR2 are MDHEN and SYDVKM. Trimming removed 8 bases at V and 8 bases at J, with 21 bases between. There are 15 residues in the CDR3. CDR3 nucleotides: TGTGCCAGCCGGCAGGGAGGGGAATTTGGCGAAAAACTGTTTTTT. The encoded protein is CASRQGGEFGEKLFF.

This clone appeared a few times. This sample also contains other DNA sequences that code for the same CDR3. CDR3 in DNA: TGTGCCATTGGACAGGGGGCCTTGCAGCCCCAGCATTTT. It codes for CAIGQGALQPQHF. This chain uses TRBV28 with TRBJ1-5; the match to TRBD1 covers 11 bases. The CDR3 is 13 amino acids. The trim removed 10 bases at V and 7 bases at J, leaving 6 bases unmatched. Per the germline V gene, CDR1 is MDHEN and CDR2 is SYDVKM.

This chain connects TRBV20-1 to TRBJ1-5, with 7 bases fitting TRBD1. The CDR3 is 14 residues long. Per the germline V gene, CDR1 is DFQATT and CDR2 is SNEGSKA (reference sequence). V lost 3 bases to trimming and J lost 2 bases; unmatched junction nucleotides: 4. The CDR3 DNA follows: TGCAGTGCTAGTTGGCAGGGGGGCAATCAGCCCCAGCATTTT. Encoded protein: CSASWQGGNQPQHF.

This sequence joins TRBV18 and TRBJ2-7; TRBD1 aligns across 10 bases. CDR1 and CDR2 (germline): KGHSH, LQKENI. This CDR3 region has 14 residues. The V segment lost 4 bases and the J segment 1 base; nucleotides outside the gene matches: 1. This chain's CDR3 is CASSQDRGSYEQYF. The CDR3 DNA sequence: TGTGCCAGCTCACAGGACAGGGGGTCCTACGAGCAGTACTTC.